The 8 T cell receptor beta chains given below trace back to one sample, sequenced in a study of cytomegalovirus exposure and HLA in healthy donors. The PCR used 60 Vbeta and 13 Jbeta primers. Assay: immunoSEQ multiplex PCR; the TCRdb copy retains only in-frame clones and omits some. The sample contains 150,000 to 200,000 clones, roughly 85% of which appear only once. Sequences were obtained from PBMCs. Every receptor here comes from a woman between 25 and 40 years old in good health and CMV-seropositive.

The genes are TRBV7-7 and TRBJ2-7, with D possibly being TRBD2 (5 bases). Germline-derived CDR1 and CDR2 are SSHAT and FNYEAQ (reference sequence). This CDR3 is 15 amino acids long. Between the trimmed V and J ends, which lost 6 bases and 4 bases, there was a span of 19 bases. Here the CDR3 DNA reads TGTGCCAGCAGTCCCCTACTGGGAGAATTGTACGAGCAGTACTTC. Its translation: CASSPLLGELYEQYF.

V is TRBV11-3 and J is TRBJ2-1, with 10 bases matching TRBD2. CDR1 is SGHNT, CDR2 YENEEA, per germline. Losses at the gene ends were 4 bases for V and 8 bases for J; bases not matched to a gene: 8. The CDR3 extends over 15 amino acids. CDR3 sequence reads: CASSSPGLAFHEQFF. The CDR3, as DNA: TGTGCCAGCAGCTCACCGGGACTAGCGTTTCATGAGCAGTTCTTC.

This chain connects TRBV27 to TRBJ1-1; 8 positions match TRBD1. Germline CDR1 MNHEY, CDR2 SMNVEV (reference sequence). The J segment lost 4 bases and the V segment lost 3 bases, leaving 4 bases of the junction unmatched. CDR3 length equals 14 residues. CDR3 sequence reads: CASSLVQGATEAFF. The CDR3 DNA follows: TGTGCCAGCAGTTTGGTTCAGGGGGCCACTGAAGCTTTCTTT.

CDR3 coding DNA: TGTGCCAGCAGTTTATTTTTAGACCCGAGGAACGAGCAGTACTTC. Translation: CASSLFLDPRNEQYF. The chain employs TRBV27 and TRBJ2-7; D unresolved. The V end lost 1 base, the J end lost 5 bases, and 15 bases lay between the germline ends. Germline assignment: CDR1 MNHEY and CDR2 SMNVEV (reference sequence). This CDR3 comprises 15 residues.

The CDR3 coding sequence is TGTGCCAGCATGAGACAGGCCACTGAAGCTTTCTTT. As protein: CASMRQATEAFF. V gene TRBV2 combines with J gene TRBJ1-1; a weak D match, TRBD1 (6 bases). This CDR3 has 12 residues. V was clipped by 7 bases and J by 4 bases, with 10 bases between them. Germline CDR1 and CDR2: SNHLY and FYNNEI. Using reference TRBV2 and TRBJ1-1 for the parts outside the CDR3, the full variable domain is EPEVTQTPSHQVTQMGQEVILRCVPISNHLYFYWYRQILGQKVEFLVSFYNNEISEKSEIFDDQFSVERPDGSNFTLKIRSTKLEDSAMYFCASMRQATEAFFGQGTRLTVV.

This chain joins TRBV10-3 and TRBJ1-1; tentative D call: TRBD1 (6 bases). V lost 3 bases, J lost 0 bases, and 14 bases lay in between. The CDR3 is 16 residues long. The germline gives CDR1 ENHRY, CDR2 SYGVKD. CDR3 DNA: TGTGCCATCAGTGAAGGGGGGGTAGGGATGAACACTGAAGCTTTCTTT. The encoded protein is CAISEGGVGMNTEAFF.

This clone has a handful of counts. J is TRBJ2-2 and V is TRBV5-1; a possible D gene is TRBD1 (6 bases). The CDR3 has 14 amino acids. The V end was cut by 2 bases, the J end by 4 bases, with 9 bases between. Germline CDR1 reads SGHRS; CDR2 reads YFSETQ. The CDR3 here is CASSFGQTTGELFF. In DNA, the CDR3 is TGCGCCAGCAGCTTCGGACAGACCACCGGGGAGCTGTTTTTT.

The chain joins TRBV18 to TRBJ2-7; TRBD1 agrees at 9 bases. Germline CDR1 reads KGHSH; CDR2 reads LQKENI. The CDR3 has 15 residues. Trimming cost V 6 bases and J 4 bases; bases outside gene matches: 10. Here the CDR3 DNA reads TGTGCCAGCTCGGGGCCGGGACAGGGCATTTACGAGCAGTACTTC. It codes for CASSGPGQGIYEQYF. The full variable domain, rest sourced from reference TRBV18 and TRBJ2-7, is NAGVMQNPRHLVRRRGQEARLRCSPMKGHSHVYWYRQLPEEGLKFMVYLQKENIIDESGMPKERFSAEFPKEGPSILRIQQVVRGDSAAYFCASSGPGQGIYEQYFGPGTRLTVT.